This T cell receptor (beta chain) was documented in a study of radiation and T cells in renal cell carcinoma. The germline CDR1 and CDR2 sequences are LNHDA and SQIVND (reference sequence). The CDR3 runs 17 residues. Losses at the gene ends were 3 bases for V and 0 bases for J; bases not matched to a gene: 3. Only in-frame clones appear in the TCRdb table, and some are missing; sequencing was by immunoSEQ multiplex PCR. The table records about 77,000 clones, roughly 80% of them present only once. Time point meaning: blood 4 weeks post-SBRT, at nephrectomy. Treatment given: 15 Gy SBRT to primary tumor, nephrectomy 4 weeks later. Nephrectomy followed 15 Gy stereotactic body radiation by 4 weeks. Radiation-treated patients gave blood at baseline, week 2 and week 4.

The source is a woman aged 60 to 75 with renal cell carcinoma. The chain has TRBV19 and TRBJ2-4, with TRBD2 identical over 12 bases. Source: blood, taken from a patient whose treatment included radiotherapy and nephrectomy. CDR3 amino acids: CASSIGLAGIAKNIQYF. The DNA of the CDR3 is TGTGCCAGTAGTATTGGACTAGCGGGGATAGCCAAAAACATTCAGTACTTC.